This T cell receptor (beta chain) was observed in a study of blood T cells in healthy people across ages. Notes on the study in general: Across the age range, TCR beta diversity per million T cells fell in a roughly linear way.

The V gene's germline CDR1 is SGHRS and CDR2 YFSETQ. V was pared by 0 bases and J by 0 bases, with 3 bases of the junction left unmatched. This CDR3 region has 16 residues. Alongside a J-beta primer mix, a sample-barcoded 5' primer served in a second PCR lasting roughly 7 to 12 cycles. A tag from a template-switch adaptor with 12 random nucleotides marked each cDNA molecule. Using its own MiXCR run on the 5' RACE reads, TCRdb lists one record per CDR3 protein. Among about 640,000 distinct CDR3 sequences listed, about 54% were seen once. This clonotype was observed a few times. Its antigen is undetermined.

This sequence joins TRBV5-1 and TRBJ2-5; 9 bases match TRBD2. Sequenced input: blood. The receptor was isolated from a man between 60 and 75 years old in good health. The CDR3 DNA is TGCGCCAGCAGCTTGGGTAGCGGGGGAGACCAAGAGACCCAGTACTTC. Protein sequence: CASSLGSGGDQETQYF.